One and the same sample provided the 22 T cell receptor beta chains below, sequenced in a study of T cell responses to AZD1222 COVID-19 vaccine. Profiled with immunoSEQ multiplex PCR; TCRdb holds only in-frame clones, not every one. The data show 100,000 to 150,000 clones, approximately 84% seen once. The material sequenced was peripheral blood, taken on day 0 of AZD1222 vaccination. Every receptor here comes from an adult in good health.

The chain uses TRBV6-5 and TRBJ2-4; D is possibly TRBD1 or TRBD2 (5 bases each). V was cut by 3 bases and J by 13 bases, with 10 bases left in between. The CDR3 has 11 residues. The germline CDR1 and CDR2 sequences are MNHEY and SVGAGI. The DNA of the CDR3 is TGTGCCAGCAGTTATCTGGGGACGCAGTACTTC. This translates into CASSYLGTQYF.

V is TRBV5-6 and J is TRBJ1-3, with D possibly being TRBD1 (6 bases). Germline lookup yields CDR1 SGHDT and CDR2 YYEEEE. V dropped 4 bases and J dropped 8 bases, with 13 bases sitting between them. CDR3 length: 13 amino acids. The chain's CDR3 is CASSGKGVYTIYF. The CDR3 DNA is TGTGCCAGCAGCGGAAAGGGGGTTTACACCATATATTTT. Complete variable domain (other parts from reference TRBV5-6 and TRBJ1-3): DAGVTQSPTHLIKTRGQQVTLRCSPKSGHDTVSWYQQALGQGPQFIFQYYEEEERQRGNFPDRFSGHQFPNYSSELNVNALLLGDSALYLCASSGKGVYTIYFGEGSWLTVV.

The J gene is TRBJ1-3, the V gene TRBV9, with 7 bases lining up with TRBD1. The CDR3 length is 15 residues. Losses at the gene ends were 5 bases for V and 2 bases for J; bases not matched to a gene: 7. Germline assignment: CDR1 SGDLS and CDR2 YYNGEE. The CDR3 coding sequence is TGTGCCAGCAGTTCACAGGGGTCTCCTGGAAACACCATATATTTT. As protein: CASSSQGSPGNTIYF.

The CDR3 region has the DNA TGTGCCAGCAGCCAAATGAGAGGTCCCGGGGGCCTTTCCTACGAGCAGTACTTC. It specifies CASSQMRGPGGLSYEQYF. This sequence joins TRBV14 and TRBJ2-7, with D perhaps TRBD1 or TRBD2 (6 bases each). Trimming shortened V by 2 bases and J by 1 base, and 21 bases separated the two germline ends. The CDR3 is made up of 18 amino acids. The germline V gene has CDR1 SGHDN and CDR2 FVKESK. Filled out from reference TRBV14 and TRBJ2-7, the complete variable domain reads EAGVTQFPSHSVIEKGQTVTLRCDPISGHDNLYWYRRVMGKEIKFLLHFVKESKQDESGMPNNRFLAERTGGTYSTLKVQPAELEDSGVYFCASSQMRGPGGLSYEQYFGPGTRLTVT.

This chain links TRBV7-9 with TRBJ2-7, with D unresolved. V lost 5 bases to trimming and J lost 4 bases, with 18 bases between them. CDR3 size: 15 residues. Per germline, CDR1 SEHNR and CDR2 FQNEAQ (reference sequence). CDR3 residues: CASSPPRSMGYEQYF. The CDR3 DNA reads TGTGCCAGCAGCCCACCCCGCTCGATGGGATACGAGCAGTACTTC.

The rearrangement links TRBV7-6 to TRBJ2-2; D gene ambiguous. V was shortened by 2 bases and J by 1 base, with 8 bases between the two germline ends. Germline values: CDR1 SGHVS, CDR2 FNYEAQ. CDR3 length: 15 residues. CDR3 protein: CASSLMMWNTGELFF. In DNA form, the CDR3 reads TGTGCCAGCAGCTTAATGATGTGGAACACCGGGGAGCTGTTTTTT.

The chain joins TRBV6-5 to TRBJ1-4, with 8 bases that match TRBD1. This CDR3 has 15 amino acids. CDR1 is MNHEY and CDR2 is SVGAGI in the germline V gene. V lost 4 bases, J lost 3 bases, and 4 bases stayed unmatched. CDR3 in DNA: TGTGCCAGCAGTTCCCAGGGGGCAGCTAATGAAAAACTGTTTTTT. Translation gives CASSSQGAANEKLFF.

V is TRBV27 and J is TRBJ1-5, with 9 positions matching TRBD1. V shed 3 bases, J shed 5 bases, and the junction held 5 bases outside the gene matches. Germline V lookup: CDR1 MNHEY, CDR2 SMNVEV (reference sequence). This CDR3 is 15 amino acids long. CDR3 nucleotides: TGTGCCAGCAGTTTGTCGACAGGGGGATATCAGCCCCAGCATTTT. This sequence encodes CASSLSTGGYQPQHF.

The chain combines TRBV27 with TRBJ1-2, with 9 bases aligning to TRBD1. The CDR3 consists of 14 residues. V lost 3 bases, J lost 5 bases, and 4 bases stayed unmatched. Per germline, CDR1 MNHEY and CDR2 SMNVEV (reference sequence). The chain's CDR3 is CASSLDRGRYGYTF. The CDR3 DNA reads TGTGCCAGCAGTTTGGACAGGGGTCGATATGGCTACACCTTC.

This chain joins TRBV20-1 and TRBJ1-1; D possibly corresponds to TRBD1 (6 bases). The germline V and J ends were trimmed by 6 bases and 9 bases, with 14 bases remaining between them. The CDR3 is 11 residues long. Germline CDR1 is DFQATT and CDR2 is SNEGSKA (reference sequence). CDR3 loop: CSAEKDSKAFF. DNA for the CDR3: TGCAGTGCCGAGAAGGACAGCAAAGCTTTCTTT.

CDR3 DNA: TGTGCCAGCAGCCCCTTTACAGGGGGGTTAAATTCACCCCTCCACTTT. Translation gives CASSPFTGGLNSPLHF. V gene TRBV7-9 combines with J gene TRBJ1-6, with 8 bases aligning to TRBD1. Per germline, CDR1 SEHNR and CDR2 FQNEAQ (reference sequence). Trimming at V came to 5 bases and at J to 7 bases, leaving 10 bases not matched to a gene. The CDR3 is 16 amino acids.

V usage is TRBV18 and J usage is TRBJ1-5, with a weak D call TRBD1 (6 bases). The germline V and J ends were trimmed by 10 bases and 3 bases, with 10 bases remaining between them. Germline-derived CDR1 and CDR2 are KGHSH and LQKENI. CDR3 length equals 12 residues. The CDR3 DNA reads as TGTGCCAACAGGGTTTCCAATCAGCCCCAGCATTTT. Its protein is CANRVSNQPQHF.

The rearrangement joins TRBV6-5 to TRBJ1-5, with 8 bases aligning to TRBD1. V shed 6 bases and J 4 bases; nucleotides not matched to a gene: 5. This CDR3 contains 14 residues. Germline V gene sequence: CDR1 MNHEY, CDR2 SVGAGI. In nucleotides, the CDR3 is TGTGCCAGCAGGGTGGGACAGGAAAATCAGCCCCAGCATTTT. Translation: CASRVGQENQPQHF.

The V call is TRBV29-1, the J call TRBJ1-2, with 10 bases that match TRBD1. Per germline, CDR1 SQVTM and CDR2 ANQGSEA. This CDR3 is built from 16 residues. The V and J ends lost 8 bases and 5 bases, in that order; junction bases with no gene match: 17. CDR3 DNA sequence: TGCAGCTCGTCCGGGACAGGGGCCGCCGGGAGGTATGGCTACACCTTC. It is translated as CSSSGTGAAGRYGYTF.

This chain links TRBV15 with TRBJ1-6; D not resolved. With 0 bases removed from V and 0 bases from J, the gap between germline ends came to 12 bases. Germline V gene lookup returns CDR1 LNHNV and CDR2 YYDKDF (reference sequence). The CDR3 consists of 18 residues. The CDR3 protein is CATSRDRGIRSYNSPLHF. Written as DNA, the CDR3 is TGTGCCACCAGCAGAGATCGTGGGATCCGCTCCTATAATTCACCCCTCCACTTT.

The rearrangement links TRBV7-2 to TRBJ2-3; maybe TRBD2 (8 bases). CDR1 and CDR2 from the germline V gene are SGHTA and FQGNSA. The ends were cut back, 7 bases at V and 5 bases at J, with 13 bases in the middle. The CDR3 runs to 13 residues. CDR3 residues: CASTGRGQDTQYF. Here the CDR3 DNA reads TGTGCCAGCACCGGGAGGGGGCAAGATACGCAGTATTTT.

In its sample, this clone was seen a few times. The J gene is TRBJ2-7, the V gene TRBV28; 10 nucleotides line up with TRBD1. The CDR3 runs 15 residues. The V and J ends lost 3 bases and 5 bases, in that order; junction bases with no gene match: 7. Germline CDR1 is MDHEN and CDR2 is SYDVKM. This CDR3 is CASSFSGTGANEQYF. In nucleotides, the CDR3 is TGTGCCAGCAGTTTTTCTGGGACAGGGGCTAACGAGCAGTACTTC.

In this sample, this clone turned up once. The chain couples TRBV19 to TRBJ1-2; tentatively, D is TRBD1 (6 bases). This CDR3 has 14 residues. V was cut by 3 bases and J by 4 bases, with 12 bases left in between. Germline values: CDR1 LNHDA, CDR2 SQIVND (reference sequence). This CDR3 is CASSIRTALYGYTF. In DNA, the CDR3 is TGTGCCAGTAGTATCAGGACAGCCCTCTATGGCTACACCTTC.

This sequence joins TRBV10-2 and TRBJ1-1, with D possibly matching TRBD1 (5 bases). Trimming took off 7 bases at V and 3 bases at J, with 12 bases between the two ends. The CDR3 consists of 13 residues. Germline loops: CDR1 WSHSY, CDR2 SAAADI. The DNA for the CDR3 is TGCGCCAGCATGAGCAGGGCTTACACTGAAGCTTTCTTT. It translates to CASMSRAYTEAFF.

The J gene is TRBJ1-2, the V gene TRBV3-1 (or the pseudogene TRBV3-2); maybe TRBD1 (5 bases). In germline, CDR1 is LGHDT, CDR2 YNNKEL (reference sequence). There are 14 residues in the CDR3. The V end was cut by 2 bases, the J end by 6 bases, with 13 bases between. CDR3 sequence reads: CASSQYPGPDGYTF. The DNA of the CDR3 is TGTGCCAGCAGCCAATACCCAGGGCCCGATGGCTACACCTTC.

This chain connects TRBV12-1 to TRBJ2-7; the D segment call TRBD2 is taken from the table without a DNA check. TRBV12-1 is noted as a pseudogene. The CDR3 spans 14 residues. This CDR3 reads CASSFGGGEYEQYF. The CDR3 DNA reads TGTGCCAGCAGCTTTGGAGGGGGGGAATACGAGCAGTACTTC.

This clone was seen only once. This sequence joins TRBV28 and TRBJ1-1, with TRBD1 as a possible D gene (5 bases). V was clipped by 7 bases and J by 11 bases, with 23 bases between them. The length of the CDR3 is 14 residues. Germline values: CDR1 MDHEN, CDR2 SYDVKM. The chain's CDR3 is CASTPAGDYSGAFF. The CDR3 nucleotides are TGTGCCAGCACCCCGGCGGGAGATTACTCAGGGGCTTTCTTT.